A selection of T cell receptor beta chains follows, all from one sample in a study of shared clonotypes between healthy human individuals. Profiled with immunoSEQ multiplex PCR; TCRdb holds only in-frame clones, not every one. The data contain approximately 2.1 million clones, about 92% of them singletons. The sequenced sample consisted of naive CD4+ T cells from PBMCs. The receptor set was obtained from a man aged 18 to 30 in good health. Some clones in this sample may be carry-over from other donors' samples. Each CDR3 is given with its conserved first and last residue. A D gene is named only where the DNA matches it firmly. A row's size may be missing; if present it is once, few, many or a size class.

>TRBJ2-4|NA|TRBV4-2|NA
CASSLPAGKIQYF
TGTGCCAGCAGCCTTCCTGCGGGGAAGATTCAGTACTTC
>TRBJ1-1|few|TRBV5-1|NA
CASSSTVNTEAFF
TGCGCCAGCAGCTCCACTGTGAACACTGAAGCTTTCTTT
>TRBJ2-1|NA|TRBV7-2|TRBD2
CASSPRLAGDNEQFF
TGTGCCAGCAGCCCCCGACTAGCGGGAGATAATGAGCAGTTCTTC
>TRBJ2-2|NA|TRBV6-1|NA
CASCGSAWRVGTGELFF
TGTGCCAGCTGTGGGTCAGCCTGGCGGGTTGGCACCGGGGAGCTGTTTTTT
>TRBJ1-3|NA|TRBV2|NA
CASSAQGTVYF
TGTGCCAGCAGTGCCCAGGGGACCGTATATTTT
>TRBJ2-5|NA|TRBV7-9|NA
CASSFSPVAAQETQYF
TGTGCCAGCAGCTTTAGTCCGGTAGCCGCCCAAGAGACCCAGTACTTC
>TRBJ2-1|NA|TRBV12-5|NA
CASGLVPVWDSNSGNEQFF
TGTGCTAGTGGTTTGGTACCCGTTTGGGACTCAAATTCGGGCAATGAGCAGTTCTTC
>TRBJ2-5|NA|TRBV5-1|NA
CASSFSGQQETQYF
TGCGCCAGCAGTTTTAGCGGCCAGCAAGAGACCCAGTACTTC
>TRBJ2-7|NA|TRBV30|NA
CAWTRTYEQYF
TGTGCCTGGACCCGAACCTACGAGCAGTACTTC
>TRBJ2-5|NA|TRBV9|TRBD1
CASSPSQGVETQYF
TGTGCCAGCAGCCCCAGCCAGGGGGTGGAGACCCAGTACTTC
>TRBJ2-7|NA|TRBV27|NA
CASSLRGATYEQYF
TGTGCCAGCAGTTTAAGGGGGGCCACCTACGAGCAGTACTTC
>TRBJ1-2|NA|TRBV20-1|TRBD1
CSVGQLYGYTF
TGCAGTGTGGGACAGCTGTATGGCTACACCTTC
>TRBJ1-1|NA|TRBV29-1|NA
CSVEGRQQVVEAFF
TGCAGCGTTGAAGGCCGACAGCAAGTAGTTGAAGCTTTCTTT
>TRBJ1-4|NA|TRBV7-9|NA
CASSFRREAAGEKLFF
TGTGCCAGCAGCTTTCGACGAGAGGCTGCCGGTGAAAAACTGTTTTTT
>TRBJ1-2|NA|TRBV6-5|NA
CASSPRGGSYGYTF
TGTGCCAGCAGTCCCAGGGGAGGGTCATATGGCTACACCTTC
>TRBJ2-3|once|TRBV4-1|NA
CASSQDYANTQYF
TGCGCCAGCAGCCAAGATTATGCAAATACGCAGTATTTT
>TRBJ2-7|once|TRBV5-1|TRBD1
CASSWKGGEEQYF
TGCGCCAGCAGCTGGAAAGGGGGCGAAGAGCAGTACTTC
>TRBJ1-1|NA|TRBV18|NA
CASSPMDSYMNTEAFF
TGTGCCAGCTCACCAATGGACAGCTACATGAACACTGAAGCTTTCTTT
>TRBJ1-3|once|TRBV18|NA
CASSPSQDLGNTIYF
TGTGCCAGCTCACCAAGTCAGGACCTCGGAAACACCATATATTTT
>TRBJ2-1|once|TRBV5-1|NA
CASGGRGPEQFF
TGCGCCAGCGGCGGACGGGGGCCTGAGCAGTTCTTC
>TRBJ2-1|once|TRBV9|NA
CASSVDRGNEQFF
TGTGCCAGCAGCGTGGACCGTGGGAATGAGCAGTTCTTC
>TRBJ2-3|NA|TRBV11-2|TRBD1
CASSSIRGLTDTQYF
TGTGCCAGCAGCTCCATCAGGGGGCTCACAGATACGCAGTATTTT
>TRBJ2-3|NA|TRBV6-1|NA
CASRIEGRITDTQYF
TGTGCCAGCAGAATTGAGGGGCGGATCACAGATACGCAGTATTTT
>TRBJ1-2|NA|TRBV6-1|TRBD1
CASSGSTGEGYGYTF
TGTGCCAGCAGTGGATCGACAGGGGAGGGTTATGGCTACACCTTC
>TRBJ2-6|NA|TRBV9|NA
CASSVVGSGANVLTF
TGTGCCAGCAGCGTAGTAGGATCTGGGGCCAACGTCCTGACTTTC
>TRBJ1-2|once|TRBV19|TRBD1
CASSITGDPGGCTF
TGTGCCAGTAGTATCACAGGGGACCCAGGAGGTTGCACCTTC
>TRBJ2-1|once|TRBV6-5|TRBD2
CASREREGGEQFF
TGTGCCAGCAGGGAGCGGGAGGGCGGCGAGCAGTTCTTC
>TRBJ2-4|once|TRBV6-1|NA
CASSELPGLAKNIQYF
TGTGCCAGCAGTGAACTTCCAGGGTTAGCCAAAAACATTCAGTACTTC
>TRBJ1-4|NA|TRBV5-1|NA
CASSLGGRPTNEKLFF
TGCGCCAGCAGCTTGGGTGGTAGACCAACTAATGAAAAACTGTTTTTT
>TRBJ1-1|NA|TRBV9|NA
CASSIMGNTEAFF
TGTGCCAGCAGTATCATGGGGAACACTGAAGCTTTCTTT
>TRBJ1-1|NA|TRBV5-6|NA
CASSFVWQAVTNTEAFF
TGTGCCAGCAGCTTTGTGTGGCAGGCGGTAACGAACACTGAAGCTTTCTTT
>TRBJ2-7|NA|TRBV6-1|TRBD2
CASSDRGGYEQYF
TGTGCCAGCAGCGACCGGGGGGGTTACGAGCAGTACTTC
>TRBJ1-1|few|TRBV5-1|NA
CASSARNTEAFF
TGCGCCAGCAGCGCACGGAACACTGAAGCTTTCTTT
>TRBJ1-3|NA|TRBV28|NA
CASSLFSGNTIYF
TGTGCCAGCAGCCTTTTCTCTGGAAACACCATATATTTT
>TRBJ1-2|NA|TRBV9|NA
CASSPWEANYGYTF
TGTGCCAGCAGCCCCTGGGAAGCTAACTATGGCTACACCTTC
>TRBJ1-2|NA|TRBV7-9|NA
CASSLSGMRGYTF
TGTGCCAGCAGCTTATCGGGAATGCGTGGCTACACCTTC
>TRBJ2-7|NA|TRBV28|NA
CAQGGDTYEQYF
TGTGCACAGGGGGGGGACACTTACGAGCAGTACTTC
>TRBJ1-1|NA|TRBV6-5|TRBD1
CASSYSAPGQRLAFF
TGTGCCAGCAGTTACTCCGCCCCGGGACAGCGACTAGCTTTCTTT